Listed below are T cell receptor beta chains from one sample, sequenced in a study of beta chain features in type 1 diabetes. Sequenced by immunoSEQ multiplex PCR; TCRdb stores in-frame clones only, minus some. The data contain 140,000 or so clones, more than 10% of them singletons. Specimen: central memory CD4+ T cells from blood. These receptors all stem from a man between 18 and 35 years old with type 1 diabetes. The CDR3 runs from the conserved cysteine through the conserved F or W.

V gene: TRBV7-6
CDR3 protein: CASSFSGEALNEQFF

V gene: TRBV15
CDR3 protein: CATSRAGLAASYEQYF

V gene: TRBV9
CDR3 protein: CASTTGRDLLVNTEAFF

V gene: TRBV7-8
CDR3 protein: CASSLVGGASPNEQFF

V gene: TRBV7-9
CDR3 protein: CASSSTGQLNYGYTF

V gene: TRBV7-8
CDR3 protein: CASSLAVGTELYF

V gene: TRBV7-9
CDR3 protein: CASTSGQGGTEAFF

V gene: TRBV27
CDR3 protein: CASSSTGTSANEQYF

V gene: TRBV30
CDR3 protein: CAWSFRLADTQYF

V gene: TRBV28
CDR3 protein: CASTLEWNYEQYF

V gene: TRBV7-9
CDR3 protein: CASSFGTAQETQYF

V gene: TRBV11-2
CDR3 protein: CASSLGAGSTDTQYF

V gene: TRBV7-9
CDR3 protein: CASSLLVAGGHEQYF

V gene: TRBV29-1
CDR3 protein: CSVIGTANTGELFF